This T cell receptor (beta chain) came from a study of OX40 agonist ivuxolimab in advanced cancers. Turning to the study itself: Averaging 60 years in age, with a range of about 20 to 90, the cohort was more than 75% male. A partial response was reached by three patients: one with hepatocellular carcinoma and two with cutaneous melanoma.

Concerning this clone: Antigen specificity is unknown.

Sequencing was performed with immunoSEQ multiplex PCR; in TCRdb, only in-frame clones are kept and a portion is missing. Seen here are about 95,000 clones, approximately 92% observed once, and the top ten hold around 0.3%. Notes on the study in general: Antigen specificity was not determined for the expanded peripheral T cells.

Germline V CDR1 and CDR2: MNHNY, SVGAGI (reference sequence). V was clipped by 2 bases and J by 0 bases, with 10 bases between them. The CDR3 has 15 amino acids. The chain combines TRBV6-6 with TRBJ1-2, with a possible D match to TRBD1 (5 bases). This TCR came from an adult with an advanced solid tumor such as melanoma, head and neck, liver or kidney cancer. Here the sequenced sample was CD4+ or CD8+ T cells sorted from blood, taken in a trial of the OX40 agonist ivuxolimab. The chain's CDR3 is CASSYGAETNYGYTF. CDR3 DNA sequence: TGTGCCAGCAGTTACGGGGCAGAAACTAACTATGGCTACACCTTC.